Presented here are 9 T cell receptor beta chains from one specimen sequenced in a study of blood T cell repertoires in COVID-19. The assay was immunoSEQ multiplex PCR, and TCRdb's table has in-frame clones only and misses some. The sample contains about 200,000 clones, 70% to 85% of which appear only once. The sample taken for sequencing was peripheral blood. These receptors were obtained from a human donor with acute or convalescent COVID-19. The donor label of this sample is uncertain.

This clone occurred once. One junction end does not reproduce the germline sequence, and a read error may be involved. The chain joins TRBV18 to TRBJ2-7, with 11 bases matching TRBD1. The CDR3 length is 17 residues. Germline lookup yields CDR1 KGHSH and CDR2 LQKENI. This chain's CDR3 is CASSPLPGGTGGYEQYF. The CDR3 DNA reads TGTGCCAGCTCGCCACTTCCCGGCGGGACAGGGGGTTACGAGCAGTACTTC.

This clone was found a few times. V is TRBV5-6 and J is TRBJ1-6; D unresolved. Germline V gene sequence: CDR1 SGHDT, CDR2 YYEEEE. Deletions cut 0 bases from V and 6 bases from J, with 10 bases between. The CDR3 extends over 15 amino acids. The CDR3 sequence is CASSLGSGFNSPLHF. CDR3 in DNA: TGTGCCAGCAGCTTGGGCTCGGGGTTTAATTCACCCCTCCACTTT.

CDR3 sequence: CASSLGLTGELFF. DNA for the CDR3: TGTGCCAGCAGTCTAGGTCTGACCGGGGAGCTGTTTTTT. This chain uses TRBV27 with TRBJ2-2, with no clear D. Germline V gene lookup returns CDR1 MNHEY and CDR2 SMNVEV (reference sequence). The V gene lost 5 bases and the J gene lost 5 bases, with 9 bases spanning the gap. The CDR3 consists of 13 residues.

The chain uses TRBV24-1 and TRBJ2-2; tentative D call: TRBD2 (6 bases). With 2 bases removed from V and 3 bases from J, the gap between germline ends came to 12 bases. This CDR3 spans 16 amino acids. CDR1 is KGHDR, CDR2 SFDVKD, per germline. CDR3 nucleotide sequence: TGTGCCACCAGTGATTCACGGGAGTTCGACACCGGGGAGCTGTTTTTT. Protein sequence: CATSDSREFDTGELFF.

The DNA of the CDR3 is TGTGCCACCAGTGATCCCCGGGAAGGGCTTTACTACGAGCAGTACTTC. Translation: CATSDPREGLYYEQYF. The chain has TRBV24-1 and TRBJ2-7; D might be TRBD2 (5 bases). Germline loops: CDR1 KGHDR, CDR2 SFDVKD. Trimming removed 3 bases from V and 3 bases from J, with 17 bases in between. The CDR3 has 16 residues.

In its sample, this clone was seen a few times. The chain recombines TRBV28 with TRBJ1-2, with 7 bases matching TRBD1. There are 14 residues in the CDR3. Germline CDR1 and CDR2: MDHEN and SYDVKM. The J segment lost 3 bases and the V segment lost 5 bases, leaving 6 bases of the junction unmatched. CDR3 coding DNA: TGTGCCAGCAGTACGCACAGGGGTTACTATGGCTACACCTTC. Encoded protein: CASSTHRGYYGYTF.

The chain employs TRBV11-2 and TRBJ2-3, with TRBD2 as a possible D gene (5 bases). This CDR3 region has 14 residues. Per the germline V gene, CDR1 is SGHAT and CDR2 is FQNNGV. V was trimmed by 5 bases and J by 6 bases, leaving 15 bases between them. DNA of the CDR3: TGTGCCAGCAGCCCTAGTATTGGCGGGGATACGCAGTATTTT. It is translated as CASSPSIGGDTQYF. Using reference TRBV11-2 and TRBJ2-3 for the parts outside the CDR3, the full variable domain is EAGVAQSPRYKIIEKRQSVAFWCNPISGHATLYWYQQILGQGPKLLIQFQNNGVVDDSQLPKDRFSAERLKGVDSTLKIQPAKLEDSAVYLCASSPSIGGDTQYFGPGTRLTVL.

The chain couples TRBV19 to TRBJ1-5, with 7 bases that match TRBD1. This CDR3 contains 15 residues. Per the germline V gene, CDR1 is LNHDA and CDR2 is SQIVND (reference sequence). Trimming removed 7 bases from V and 1 base from J; junction bases left unmatched: 7. CDR3 DNA: TGTGCCAGTACTCCTACAGGGGTCAGCAATCAGCCCCAGCATTTT. Translation: CASTPTGVSNQPQHF.

This clone has only one observation. The chain uses TRBV5-4 and TRBJ1-2, with D possibly matching TRBD1 (5 bases). The germline V and J ends were trimmed by 4 bases and 3 bases, with 22 bases remaining between them. CDR3 length equals 17 residues. CDR1 and CDR2 (germline): SGHNT, YYREEE (reference sequence). Here the CDR3 DNA reads TGTGCCAGCAGCCCCGGGGCGGAGGGACGGGGAGACTATGGCTACACCTTC. Protein sequence: CASSPGAEGRGDYGYTF.